This T cell receptor (beta chain) appears in the sequencing data of a study of OX40 agonist ivuxolimab in advanced cancers. V was cut by 4 bases and J by 0 bases, with 20 bases left in between. The CDR3 length is 17 residues. Germline V gene sequence: CDR1 SGDLS, CDR2 YYNGEE. In its sample, this clone was seen once. The protocol was immunoSEQ multiplex PCR, while the TCRdb copy is restricted to in-frame clones and leaves out a portion. Counted here are around 50,000 clones, approximately 80% occurring once; the ten biggest clones make up 0.75%. This sample comprised CD4+ or CD8+ T cells sorted from blood, obtained in a trial of the OX40 agonist ivuxolimab. The TCR comes from an adult with an advanced solid tumor such as melanoma, head and neck, liver or kidney cancer. The J gene is TRBJ2-7, the V gene TRBV9; possibly TRBD1 for D (6 bases). CDR3 loop: CASSLGLPGVSSYEQYF. As DNA, the CDR3 is TGTGCCAGCAGCCTAGGTCTCCCAGGGGTGAGCTCCTACGAGCAGTACTTC.